This T cell receptor beta chain was recovered during a study of neoadjuvant anti-PD-1 for oral cavity cancer. At the level of the study: Patients without progression got a fourth dose around day 43.

Most PBMC samples had roughly 0.45 ug input DNA in six replicates. Sequencing was performed with immunoSEQ multiplex PCR; in TCRdb, only in-frame clones are kept and a portion is missing. Among more than 11,000 clones listed, 65% to 75% were seen once. Time point defined: after neoadjuvant nivolumab, at surgical resection. The V end lost 5 bases, the J end lost 1 base, and 15 bases lay between the germline ends. This CDR3 is 14 amino acids long. CDR1 GTSNPN and CDR2 SVGIG come from the germline V gene (reference sequence). The source was PBMCs, collected after nivolumab (anti-PD-1) treatment. The sequence was obtained from a person between 40 and 85 years old with oral cavity squamous cell carcinoma. The chain combines TRBV30 with TRBJ2-7, with D perhaps TRBD1 or TRBD2 (6 bases each). CDR3 nucleotide sequence: TGTGCCTGGGAACAGGGAAGCGGGTCCTACGAGCAGTACTTC. This translates into CAWEQGSGSYEQYF.